This T cell receptor (beta chain) was sequenced in a study of cytomegalovirus exposure and HLA in healthy donors. Study-level points and caveats: Most likely, a cluster of highly shared sequence variants arose as a sequencing artifact.

On this clone: What it binds is not known.

Use of 60 Vbeta and 13 Jbeta primers characterized the PCR. Sequencing used immunoSEQ multiplex PCR; TCRdb keeps in-frame clones, though not all of them. The sample data list just under 90,000 clones. CDR1 is LNHDA and CDR2 is SQIVND in the germline V gene (reference sequence). This CDR3 has 15 residues. The V gene lost 1 base and the J gene lost 1 base, with 10 bases spanning the gap. The chain recombines TRBV19 with TRBJ1-2; no firm D call. This clonotype was sampled from a girl aged 10-17 years in good health and CMV-seropositive. The material sequenced was PBMCs. The CDR3 coding sequence is TGTGCCAGTAGTATAGGAGCGAGTGTTAACTATGGCTACACCTTC. This codes for CASSIGASVNYGYTF.